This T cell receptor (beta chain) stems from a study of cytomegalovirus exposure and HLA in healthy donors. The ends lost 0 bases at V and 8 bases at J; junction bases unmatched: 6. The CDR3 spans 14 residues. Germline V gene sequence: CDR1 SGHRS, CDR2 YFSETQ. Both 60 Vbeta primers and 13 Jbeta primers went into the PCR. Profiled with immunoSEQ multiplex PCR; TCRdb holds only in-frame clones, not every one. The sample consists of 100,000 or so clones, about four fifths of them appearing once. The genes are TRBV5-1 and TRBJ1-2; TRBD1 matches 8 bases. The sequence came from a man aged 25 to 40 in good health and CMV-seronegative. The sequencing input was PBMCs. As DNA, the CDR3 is TGCGCCAGCAGCTTGGGGGGACAGGTCGTAGGCTACACCTTC. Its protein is CASSLGGQVVGYTF. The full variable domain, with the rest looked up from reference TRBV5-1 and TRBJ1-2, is KAGVTQTPRYLIKTRGQQVTLSCSPISGHRSVSWYQQTPGQGLQFLFEYFSETQRNKGNFPGRFSGRQFSNSRSEMNVSTLELGDSALYLCASSLGGQVVGYTFGSGTRLTVV.